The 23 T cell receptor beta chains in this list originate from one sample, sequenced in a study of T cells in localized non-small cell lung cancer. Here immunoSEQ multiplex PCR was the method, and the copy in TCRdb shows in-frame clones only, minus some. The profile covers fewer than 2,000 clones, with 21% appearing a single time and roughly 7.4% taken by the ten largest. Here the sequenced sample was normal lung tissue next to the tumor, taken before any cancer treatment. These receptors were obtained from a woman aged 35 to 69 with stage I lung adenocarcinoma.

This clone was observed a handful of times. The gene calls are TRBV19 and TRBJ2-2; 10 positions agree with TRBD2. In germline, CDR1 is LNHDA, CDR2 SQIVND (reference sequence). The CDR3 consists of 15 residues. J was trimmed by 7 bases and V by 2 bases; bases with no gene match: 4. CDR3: CASSITSGVVGELFF. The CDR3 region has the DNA TGTGCCAGTAGTATAACTAGCGGGGTTGTCGGGGAGCTGTTTTTT.

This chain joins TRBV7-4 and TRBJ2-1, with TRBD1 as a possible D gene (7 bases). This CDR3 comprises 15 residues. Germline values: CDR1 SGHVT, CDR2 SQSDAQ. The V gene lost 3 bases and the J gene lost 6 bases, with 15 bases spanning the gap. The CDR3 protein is CASSFSPGGINEQFF. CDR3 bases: TGTGCCAGCAGCTTCTCCCCAGGGGGGATCAATGAGCAGTTCTTC. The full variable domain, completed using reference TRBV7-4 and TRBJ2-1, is GAGVSQSPRYKVAKRGRDVALRCDSISGHVTLYWYRQTLGQGSEVLTYSQSDAQRDKSGRPSGRFSAERPERSVSTLKIQRTEQGDSAVYLCASSFSPGGINEQFFGPGTRLTVL.

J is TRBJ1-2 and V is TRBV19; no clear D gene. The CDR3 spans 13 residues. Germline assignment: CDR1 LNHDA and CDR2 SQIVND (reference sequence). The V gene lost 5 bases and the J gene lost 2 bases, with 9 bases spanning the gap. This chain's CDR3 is CASSADENYGYTF. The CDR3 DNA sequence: TGTGCCAGTAGTGCAGACGAGAACTATGGCTACACCTTC.

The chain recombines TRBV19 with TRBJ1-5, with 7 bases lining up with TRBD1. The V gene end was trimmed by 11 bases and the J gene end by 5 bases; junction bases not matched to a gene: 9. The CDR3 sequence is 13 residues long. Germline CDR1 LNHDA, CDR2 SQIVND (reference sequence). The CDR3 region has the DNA TGTGCCGGCTCGACAGGGAGGGATCAGCCCCAGCATTTT. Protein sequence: CAGSTGRDQPQHF. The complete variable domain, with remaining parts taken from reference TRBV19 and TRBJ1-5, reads DGGITQSPKYLFRKEGQNVTLSCEQNLNHDAMYWYRQDPGQGLRLIYYSQIVNDFQKGDIAEGYSVSREKKESFPLTVTSAQKNPTAFYLCAGSTGRDQPQHFGDGTRLSIL.

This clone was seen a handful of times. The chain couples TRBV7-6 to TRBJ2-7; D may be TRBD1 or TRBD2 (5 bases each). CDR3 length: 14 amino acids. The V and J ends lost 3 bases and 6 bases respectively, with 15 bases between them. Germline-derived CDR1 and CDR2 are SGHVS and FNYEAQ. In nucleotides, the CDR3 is TGTGCCAGCAGCTTCGCTGGTCCAGGGAGCGAGCAGTACTTC. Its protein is CASSFAGPGSEQYF.

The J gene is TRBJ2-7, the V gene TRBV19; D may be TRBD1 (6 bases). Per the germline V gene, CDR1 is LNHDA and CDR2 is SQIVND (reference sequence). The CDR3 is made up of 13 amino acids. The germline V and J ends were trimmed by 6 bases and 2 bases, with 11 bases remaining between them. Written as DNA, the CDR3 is TGTGCCAGTAGCCTCGACAGGACCTACGAGCAGTACTTC. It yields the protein CASSLDRTYEQYF.

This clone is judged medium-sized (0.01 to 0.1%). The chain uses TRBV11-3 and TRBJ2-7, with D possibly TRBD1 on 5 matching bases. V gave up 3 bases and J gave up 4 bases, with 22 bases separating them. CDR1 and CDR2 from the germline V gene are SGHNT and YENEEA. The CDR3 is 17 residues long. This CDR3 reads CASSFSLTDSNPYEQYF. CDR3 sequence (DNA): TGTGCCAGCAGCTTCTCTTTAACCGACAGCAACCCGTACGAGCAGTACTTC.

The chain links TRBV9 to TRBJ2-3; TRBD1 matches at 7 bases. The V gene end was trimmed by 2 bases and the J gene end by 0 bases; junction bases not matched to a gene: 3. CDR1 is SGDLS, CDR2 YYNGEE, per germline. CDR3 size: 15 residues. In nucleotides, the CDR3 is TGTGCCAGCAGCGTCGGACAGGTTAGCACAGATACGCAGTATTTT. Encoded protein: CASSVGQVSTDTQYF.

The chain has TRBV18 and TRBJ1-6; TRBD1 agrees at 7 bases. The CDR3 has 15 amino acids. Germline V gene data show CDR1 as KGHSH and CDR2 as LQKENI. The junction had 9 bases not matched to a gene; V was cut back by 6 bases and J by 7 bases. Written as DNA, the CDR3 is TGTGCCAGCTCGCCCGGACAGGCCGAAAATTCACCCCTCCACTTT. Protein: CASSPGQAENSPLHF.

CDR3 protein: CAWSVQANYGYTF. CDR3 bases: TGTGCCTGGAGTGTACAGGCTAACTATGGCTACACCTTC. The chain joins TRBV30 to TRBJ1-2; the D gene is possibly TRBD1 (5 bases). The germline V gene has CDR1 GTSNPN and CDR2 SVGIG (reference sequence). The CDR3 is made up of 13 amino acids. Trimming left V 0 bases short and J 0 bases short, with 5 bases between.

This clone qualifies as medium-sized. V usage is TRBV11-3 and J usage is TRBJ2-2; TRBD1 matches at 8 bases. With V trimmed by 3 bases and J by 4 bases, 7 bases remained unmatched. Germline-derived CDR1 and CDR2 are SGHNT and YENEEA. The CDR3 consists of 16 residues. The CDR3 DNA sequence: TGTGCCAGCAGCTTTTTCAGGGGGCCCCTCACCGGGGAGCTGTTTTTT. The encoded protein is CASSFFRGPLTGELFF.

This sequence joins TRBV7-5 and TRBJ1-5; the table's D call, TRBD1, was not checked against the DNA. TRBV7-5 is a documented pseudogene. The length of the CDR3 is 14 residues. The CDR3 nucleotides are TGTGCCAGCAGCTCCGGGACAGGGGGTCAGCCCCAGCATTTT. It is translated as CASSSGTGGQPQHF.

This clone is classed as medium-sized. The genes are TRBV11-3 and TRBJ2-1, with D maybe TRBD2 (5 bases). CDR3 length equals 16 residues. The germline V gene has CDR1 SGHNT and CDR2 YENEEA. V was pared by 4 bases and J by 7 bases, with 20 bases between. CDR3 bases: TGTGCCAGCAGCTCCGCGGCCCTAGCCGTGGGTAATGAGCAGTTCTTC. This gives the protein CASSSAALAVGNEQFF.

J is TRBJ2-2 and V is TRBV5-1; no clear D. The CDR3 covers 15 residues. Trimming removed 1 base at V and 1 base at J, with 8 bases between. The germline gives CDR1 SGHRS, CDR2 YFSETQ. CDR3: CASSLNNLNTGELFF. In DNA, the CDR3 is TGCGCCAGCAGCTTGAACAACTTGAACACCGGGGAGCTGTTTTTT.

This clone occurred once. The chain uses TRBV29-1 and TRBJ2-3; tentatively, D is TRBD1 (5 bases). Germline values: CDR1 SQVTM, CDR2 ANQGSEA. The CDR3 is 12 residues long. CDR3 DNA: TGCTCTACAGGCGCTCGGACAGATACGCAGTATTTT. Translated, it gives CSTGARTDTQYF.

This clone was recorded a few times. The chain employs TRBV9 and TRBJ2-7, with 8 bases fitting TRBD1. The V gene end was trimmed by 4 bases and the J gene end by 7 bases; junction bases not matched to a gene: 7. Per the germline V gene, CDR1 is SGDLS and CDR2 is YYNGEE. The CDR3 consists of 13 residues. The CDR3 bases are TGTGCCAGCAGCCGACAGGGGCAGATAGAGCAGTACTTC. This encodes CASSRQGQIEQYF.

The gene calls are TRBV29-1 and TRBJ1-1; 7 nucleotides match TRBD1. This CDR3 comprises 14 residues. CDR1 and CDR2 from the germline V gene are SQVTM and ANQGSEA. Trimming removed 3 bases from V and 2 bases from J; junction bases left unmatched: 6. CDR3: CSVDRRDSNTEAFF. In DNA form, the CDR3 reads TGCAGCGTTGACCGCCGGGACAGCAACACTGAAGCTTTCTTT.

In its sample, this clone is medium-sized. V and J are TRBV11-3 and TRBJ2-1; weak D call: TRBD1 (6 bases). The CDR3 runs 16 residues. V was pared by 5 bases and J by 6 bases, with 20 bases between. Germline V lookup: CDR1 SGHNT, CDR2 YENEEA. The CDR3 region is CASSRDRTALGNEQFF. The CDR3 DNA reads TGTGCCAGCAGCAGAGACCGGACAGCCCTGGGCAATGAGCAGTTCTTC. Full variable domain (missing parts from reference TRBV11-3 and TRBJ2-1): EAGVVQSPRYKIIEKKQPVAFWCNPISGHNTLYWYLQNLGQGPELLIRYENEEAVDDSQLPKDRFSAERLKGVDSTLKIQPAELGDSAVYLCASSRDRTALGNEQFFGPGTRLTVL.

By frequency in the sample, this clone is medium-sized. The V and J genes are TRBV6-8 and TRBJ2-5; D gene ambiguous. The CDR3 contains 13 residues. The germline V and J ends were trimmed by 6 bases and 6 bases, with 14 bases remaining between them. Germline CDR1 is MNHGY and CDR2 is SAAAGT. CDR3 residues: CASRDPNFKTQYF. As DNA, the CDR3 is TGTGCCAGCAGGGATCCAAATTTTAAGACCCAGTACTTC.

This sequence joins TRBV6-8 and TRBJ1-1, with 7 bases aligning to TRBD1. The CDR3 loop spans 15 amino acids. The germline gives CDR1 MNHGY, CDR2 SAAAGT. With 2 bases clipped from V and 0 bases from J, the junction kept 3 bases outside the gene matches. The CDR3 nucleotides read TGTGCCAGCAGTTACGGGACAGAAGTGAACACTGAAGCTTTCTTT. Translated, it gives CASSYGTEVNTEAFF.

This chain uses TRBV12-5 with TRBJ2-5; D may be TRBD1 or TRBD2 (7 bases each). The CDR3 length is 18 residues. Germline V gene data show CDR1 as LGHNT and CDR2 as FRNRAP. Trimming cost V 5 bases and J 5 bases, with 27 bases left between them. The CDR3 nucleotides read TGTGCTAGTGGTCCCCCCGAGGGGGGGACAGATGACTGGGAGACCCAGTACTTC. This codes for CASGPPEGGTDDWETQYF.

The CDR3 protein is CASRSTPGQGGEQYF. CDR3 bases: TGCGCCAGCAGATCCACCCCGGGACAGGGAGGCGAGCAGTACTTC. This chain joins TRBV5-1 and TRBJ2-7, with TRBD1 matching over 9 bases. J gave up 6 bases and V 5 bases, and 12 bases lay outside the gene matches. The CDR3 length is 15 residues. Germline V lookup: CDR1 SGHRS, CDR2 YFSETQ.

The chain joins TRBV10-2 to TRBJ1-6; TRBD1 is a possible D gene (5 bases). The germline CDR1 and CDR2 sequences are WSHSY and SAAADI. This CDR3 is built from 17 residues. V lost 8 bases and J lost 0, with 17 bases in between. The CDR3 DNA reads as TGCGCCAGCCTCAGAGTCCCAGGGAGCTCCTATAATTCACCCCTCCACTTT. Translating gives CASLRVPGSSYNSPLHF.